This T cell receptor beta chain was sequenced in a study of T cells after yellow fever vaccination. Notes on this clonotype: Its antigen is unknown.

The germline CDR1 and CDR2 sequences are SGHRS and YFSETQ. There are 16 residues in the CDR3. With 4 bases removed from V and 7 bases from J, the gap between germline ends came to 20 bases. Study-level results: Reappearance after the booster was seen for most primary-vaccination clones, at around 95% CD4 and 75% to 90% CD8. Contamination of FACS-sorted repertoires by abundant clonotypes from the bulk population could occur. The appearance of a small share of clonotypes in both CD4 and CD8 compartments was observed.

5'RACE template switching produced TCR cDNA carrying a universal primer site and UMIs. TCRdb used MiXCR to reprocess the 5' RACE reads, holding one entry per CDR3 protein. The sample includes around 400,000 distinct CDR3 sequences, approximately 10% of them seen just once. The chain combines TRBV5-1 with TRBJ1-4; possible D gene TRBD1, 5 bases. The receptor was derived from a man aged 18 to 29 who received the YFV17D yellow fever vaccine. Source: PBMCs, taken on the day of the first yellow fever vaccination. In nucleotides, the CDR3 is TGCGCCAGCAGCACCCTTGTGGAGGGGCACGGTGAAAAACTGTTTTTT. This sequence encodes CASSTLVEGHGEKLFF.